This entry is about one T cell receptor beta chain. Its antigen is still unknown. This specimen belongs to a study of T cell repertoires in cytomegalovirus infection. TCRdb reprocessed the reads with MiXCR, giving one entry per CDR3 protein. The sample has 200,000 to 250,000 distinct CDR3 sequences; about 39% are singletons. The material was CD8+ T cells from cultured PBMCs, obtained from culture after CMV antigen stimulation. This receptor was taken from a human donor in good health (CMV status not recorded). Some clones in this sample may be carry-over from other donors' samples.

The CDR3 DNA follows: TGTGCCAGCAGTTTCGGGTTATCCGACTATGGCTACACCTTC. It codes for CASSFGLSDYGYTF. The V and J genes are TRBV12-3 or TRBV12-4 and TRBJ1-2; D not resolved. V dropped 3 bases and J dropped 3 bases, with 11 bases sitting between them. This CDR3 contains 14 residues.